This T cell receptor (beta chain) was captured in a study of tumor-infiltrating lymphocytes in localized non-small cell lung cancer. Turning to the study itself: Some samples were collected after neoadjuvant chemotherapy; smokers, never-smokers and several histologies were included. Resected tumor was paired with non-adjacent uninvolved lung from the same patient.

Data came from immunoSEQ multiplex PCR; TCRdb stores just in-frame clones and leaves some out. The sample has approximately 4,000 clones, under 75% seen once. The sample consisted of uninvolved lung tissue not adjacent to the tumor. This sequence was found in a human donor with non-small cell lung cancer.

The CDR3 coding sequence is TGTGCCAGCTTCGGGGGGGGACGAGGCTATGGCTACACCTTC. It yields the protein CASFGGGRGYGYTF. V is TRBV9 and J is TRBJ1-2; TRBD1 is a possible D gene (5 bases). V was shortened by 7 bases and J by 4 bases, with 17 bases between the two germline ends. This CDR3 region has 14 residues. The germline gives CDR1 SGDLS, CDR2 YYNGEE.